These T cell receptor beta chains were read from a single sample in a study of blood T cells in healthy people across ages. TCRdb ran MiXCR on the 5' RACE reads and lists one entry per CDR3 protein. This sample has 920,000 or so distinct CDR3 sequences; 35% to 50% occur once, and the top ten carry over 15%. Sequenced input: blood. These receptors were taken from a woman aged 60-70 years in good health. The CDR3 runs from the conserved cysteine through the conserved F or W. D genes are given only for firm matches. Size tells how often a clone was seen (once, few, many) or the class of an expanded clone, and some rows leave it out.

once TRBJ1-2 TRBV14 TRBD1 13 TGTGCCGGCAGCCAAGACAGGGGAGGTGGCTACACCTTC CAGSQDRGGGYTF
many TRBJ2-7 TRBV29-1 - 12 TGCAGCGTTGAACAGGGTCGGTACGAGCAGTACTTC CSVEQGRYEQYF
few TRBJ1-1 TRBV6-1 - 13 TGTGCCAGCATTCTAAGGGGCAGATTTGAAGCTTTCTTT CASILRGRFEAFF
- TRBJ2-7 TRBV4-1 - 15 TGCGCCAGCAGCCTCCTCCTTGAAGATACCTACGAGCAGTACTTC CASSLLLEDTYEQYF
- TRBJ1-2 TRBV6-1 TRBD1 13 TGTGCCAGCAGTGAAGACAGGGGGCTGGGCTACACCTTC CASSEDRGLGYTF
few TRBJ2-1 TRBV20-1 - 11 TGCAGTGCTCAGGGGTGGAATGAGCAGTTCTTC CSAQGWNEQFF
- TRBJ2-1 TRBV20-1 - 16 TGCAGTGCCCCCCGGGAGGGGACAGCCGGTCACAATGAGCAGTTCTTC CSAPREGTAGHNEQFF
- TRBJ2-5 TRBV9 - 11 TGTGCCAGCAGCGCGGGAGTTCGGCAGTACTTC CASSAGVRQYF
- TRBJ2-3 TRBV4-2 - 16 TGTGCCAGCAGCCAAGTTGGCGGCCAGGGGACAGATACGCAGTATTTT CASSQVGGQGTDTQYF
- TRBJ2-7 TRBV20-1 - 15 TGCAGTACTAGAGATTTGGCAGGACTGTCCTACGAGCAGTACTTC CSTRDLAGLSYEQYF
- TRBJ2-7 TRBV4-1 - 15 TGCGTCAGCAGCCAACCTCAAGGTTCGACCTACGAGCAGTACTTC CVSSQPQGSTYEQYF
- TRBJ2-7 TRBV15 TRBD2 15 TGTGCCACCAGCATACAGACTAGCGCGTACAATGAGCAGTACTTC CATSIQTSAYNEQYF
- TRBJ2-1 TRBV27 TRBD2 16 TGTGCCAGCACCTATTTTGGACTAGCGGGACGTAATGAGCAGTTCTTC CASTYFGLAGRNEQFF
- TRBJ2-2 TRBV2 - 15 TGTGCCAGCGACCTGGTGGGAGAGAACACCGGGGAGCTGTTTTTT CASDLVGENTGELFF
few TRBJ2-1 TRBV9 TRBD2 16 TGTGCCAGCAGCGTAGGCGTCAGCGGGAGGGTCAATGAGCAGTTCTTC CASSVGVSGRVNEQFF
few TRBJ2-5 TRBV14 TRBD1 15 TGTGCCAGCAGCCGAGGACAGGGATATGGTGAGACCCAGTACTTC CASSRGQGYGETQYF
- TRBJ2-7 TRBV27 - 14 TGTGCCAGCAGGGAGGGGGTTAGCTCCTACGAGCAGAACTTC CASREGVSSYEQNF
few TRBJ1-2 TRBV20-1 TRBD1 14 TGCAGTGCTAGAGATATTAACAGGGGCTATGGCTACACCTTC CSARDINRGYGYTF
many TRBJ2-5 TRBV3-1 - 12 TGTGCCAGCAGCCACCTTCAAGAGACCCAGTACTTC CASSHLQETQYF
few TRBJ2-2 TRBV15 - 14 TGTGCCACCAGCAGGGCTTCAGGGACCGGGGAGCTGTTTTTT CATSRASGTGELFF
- TRBJ2-7 TRBV7-2 - 14 TGTGCCAGCAGCTCGCCGCGACAGTCCTACGAGCAGTACTTC CASSSPRQSYEQYF
- TRBJ2-7 TRBV6-5 - 13 TGTGCCAGCAGTTACCGAATAGGGGGCGAGCAGTACTTC CASSYRIGGEQYF
few TRBJ2-5 TRBV20-1 - 12 TGCAGTGCTGCTACAAAACAAGAGACCCAGTACTTC CSAATKQETQYF
- TRBJ2-3 TRBV5-1 TRBD2 15 TGCGCCAGCAGCTTGGAGCGGCGGGGGAGAGATACGCAGTATTTT CASSLERRGRDTQYF
- TRBJ2-1 TRBV25-1 - 20 TGTGCCAGCAGTGAGTCCCTCATCTCGGACATTTTGGAACGCTACAATGAGCAGTTCTTC CASSESLISDILERYNEQFF
few TRBJ2-7 TRBV7-6 - 13 TGTGCCAGCAGCTACGCGGTAGGCTACGAGCAGTACTTC CASSYAVGYEQYF
- TRBJ1-5 TRBV5-8 - 15 TGTGCCAGCAGCCGGGACATGGGAGGGAATCAGCCCCAGCATTTT CASSRDMGGNQPQHF
- TRBJ2-7 TRBV20-1 - 15 TGCAGTGCTAGAGATCGCGACAGGGAGGACTACGAGCAGTACTTC CSARDRDREDYEQYF
- TRBJ1-1 TRBV15 - 13 TGTGCCACCACAGCGTTGGCGTGTACTGAAGCTTTCTTT CATTALACTEAFF
- TRBJ2-5 TRBV29-1 TRBD2 14 TGCAGCGTGCCCGTAGCGGGAGGGTCTGAGACCCAGTACTTC CSVPVAGGSETQYF
- TRBJ2-3 TRBV6-1 TRBD2 17 TGTGCCAGCAGCGCGAGACTAGCGGGAGGGGGCACGGATACGCAGTATTTT CASSARLAGGGTDTQYF
- TRBJ2-7 TRBV20-1 - 13 TGCAGTGCTAGACGGGCAGGGTTGAACGAGCAGTACTTC CSARRAGLNEQYF
- TRBJ2-7 TRBV4-1 - 13 TGCGCCAGCAGCCAAGATGCACCTTACGAGCAGTACTTC CASSQDAPYEQYF
- TRBJ2-5 TRBV2 - 13 TGTGCCAGCCGGACAGACGTCCAAGAGACCCAGTACTTC CASRTDVQETQYF
many TRBJ2-3 TRBV20-1 - 13 TGCAGTGCCCACCCTACTAGCACAGATACGCAGTATTTT CSAHPTSTDTQYF
- TRBJ2-3 TRBV20-1 - 14 TGCAGTGCTGATTCTACACGGAGCACAGATACGCAGTATTTT CSADSTRSTDTQYF
few TRBJ2-7 TRBV29-1 - 12 TGCAGCGTTGAAGGAGGACGCGACGAGCAGTACTTC CSVEGGRDEQYF
- TRBJ2-7 TRBV5-1 TRBD2 17 TGCGCCAGCAGCGTATCACCTGGGGGCGGGAGGTCTTGGGAGCAGTACTTC CASSVSPGGGRSWEQYF
- TRBJ2-5 TRBV20-1 - 14 TGCAGTGCTAGACCGACGAGCTGGGGGGAGACCCAGTACTTC CSARPTSWGETQYF